One and the same sample provided the 31 T cell receptor beta chains below, sequenced in a study of identical twins. TCRdb re-derived calls from the 5' RACE reads in MiXCR, one entry per CDR3 protein. Altogether 600,000 to 850,000 distinct CDR3 sequences are present, about 20% being singletons, with the ten largest covering about an eighth. These data were also reused for a study on T cells expressing NK-cell markers.

Sequencing input: PBMCs. The source of these receptors is a woman aged 18-35 years in good health.

The CDR3, as DNA: TGCAGTGCTCAGGGGGAAGCTAACTATGGCTACACCTTC. Translated: CSAQGEANYGYTF. This sequence joins TRBV20-1 and TRBJ1-2, with TRBD1 identical over 7 bases. This CDR3 is 13 amino acids long. With V trimmed by 5 bases and J by 0 bases, 3 bases remained unmatched. Germline lookup yields CDR1 DFQATT and CDR2 SNEGSKA (reference sequence).

In its sample, this clonotype was seen a few times. This chain links TRBV12-3 or TRBV12-4 with TRBJ1-4; D remains ambiguous. Trimming cost V 2 bases and J 8 bases, with 9 bases left between them. The CDR3 loop spans 13 amino acids. Written as DNA, the CDR3 is TGTGCCAGCAGTTTACAAGTCATGGAAAAACTGTTTTTT. Translating it yields CASSLQVMEKLFF.

This clonotype was counted ten times or more. The gene calls are TRBV6-5 and TRBJ1-2; 8 bases are shared with TRBD1. Trimming removed 0 bases from V and 8 bases from J; junction bases left unmatched: 14. This CDR3 region has 17 residues. Germline CDR1 is MNHEY and CDR2 is SVGAGI. Here the CDR3 reads CASSYSGLGRGRRGYTF. As DNA, the CDR3 is TGTGCCAGCAGTTACTCGGGTCTTGGCAGGGGGCGGAGAGGCTACACCTTC.

This chain connects TRBV7-9 to TRBJ2-7, with no clear D. This CDR3 spans 14 amino acids. V lost 4 bases and J lost 1, with 11 bases in between. CDR1 is SEHNR, CDR2 FQNEAQ, per germline (reference sequence). CDR3 residues: CASSSYSGSYEQYF. The CDR3 nucleotides are TGTGCCAGCAGCTCCTATTCTGGTTCCTACGAGCAGTACTTC. Full variable domain (missing parts from reference TRBV7-9 and TRBJ2-7): DTGVSQNPRHKITKRGQNVTFRCDPISEHNRLYWYRQTLGQGPEFLTYFQNEAQLEKSRLLSDRFSAERPKGSFSTLEIQRTEQGDSAMYLCASSSYSGSYEQYFGPGTRLTVT.

V gene TRBV20-1 combines with J gene TRBJ2-1; 14 bases line up with TRBD2. Germline CDR1 DFQATT, CDR2 SNEGSKA (reference sequence). This CDR3 comprises 16 residues. Unmatched junction bases numbered 10, after V lost 4 bases and J lost 8 bases. CDR3 in amino acids: CSAIDGLAGGVDEQFF. The CDR3, as DNA: TGCAGTGCTATTGACGGACTAGCGGGAGGTGTGGATGAGCAGTTCTTC.

In this sample, this clonotype turned up a few times. V is TRBV29-1 and J is TRBJ1-1, with D tentatively TRBD1 (6 bases). This CDR3 contains 12 residues. Germline CDR1 SQVTM, CDR2 ANQGSEA. V lost 2 bases and J lost 3, with 7 bases in between. The CDR3 coding sequence is TGCAGCGTTGAAAGGGGGTACACTGAAGCTTTCTTT. This codes for CSVERGYTEAFF.

This clonotype was counted between two and nine times. V is TRBV9 and J is TRBJ2-2, with no clear D. The V and J ends lost 0 bases and 2 bases respectively, with 8 bases between them. CDR1 and CDR2 from the germline V gene are SGDLS and YYNGEE. The CDR3 spans 15 residues. The CDR3 is CASSVASLNTGELFF. The CDR3 coding sequence is TGTGCCAGCAGCGTAGCCTCCCTCAACACCGGGGAGCTGTTTTTT.

This clonotype was detected once. The rearrangement links TRBV6-2 or TRBV6-3 to TRBJ2-7; perhaps TRBD2 as D (6 bases). CDR3 length equals 16 residues. CDR1 MNHEY and CDR2 SVGEGT come from the germline V gene. Between the trimmed V and J ends, which lost 4 bases and 2 bases, there was a span of 18 bases. The CDR3 DNA sequence: TGTGCCAGCAGTTTCTCCGGGGAGCGGGCTACCTACGAGCAGTACTTC. This encodes CASSFSGERATYEQYF.

This CDR3 is CAWSAGRNTIYF. The CDR3, as DNA: TGTGCCTGGAGTGCGGGGAGAAACACCATATATTTT. The chain is built from TRBV30 and TRBJ1-3; D gene uncertain. Germline CDR1 reads GTSNPN; CDR2 reads SVGIG (reference sequence). The V gene lost 1 base and the J gene lost 5 bases, with 6 bases spanning the gap. The CDR3 runs to 12 residues.

A few counts support this clonotype. CDR3 DNA sequence: TGCGCCAGCAGTGACACGGGGGGGCGGAACACCGGGGAGCTGTTTTTT. It translates to CASSDTGGRNTGELFF. The chain couples TRBV5-1 to TRBJ2-2, with 8 bases that match TRBD2. Germline lookup yields CDR1 SGHRS and CDR2 YFSETQ. The trim removed 5 bases at V and 1 base at J, leaving 7 bases unmatched. CDR3 length: 16 residues.

The chain recombines TRBV5-6 with TRBJ2-7; weak D call: TRBD1 (5 bases). The germline V gene has CDR1 SGHDT and CDR2 YYEEEE. Trimming took 5 bases from V and 4 from J, leaving 16 bases between them. This CDR3 is built from 14 residues. The CDR3 DNA follows: TGTGCCAGCAGACGTGAAGATCAGGGATACGAGCAGTACTTC. Translating gives CASRREDQGYEQYF.

This clonotype was detected only a few times. The V and J genes are TRBV18 and TRBJ2-3; D gene uncertain. Between the trimmed V and J ends, which lost 3 bases and 0 bases, there was a span of 13 bases. The CDR3 runs to 16 residues. CDR1 KGHSH and CDR2 LQKENI come from the germline V gene. CDR3 loop: CASSPSGLPSTDTQYF. Written as DNA, the CDR3 is TGTGCCAGCTCACCGTCCGGGTTACCTAGCACAGATACGCAGTATTTT.

This clonotype was counted only a few times. The rearrangement links TRBV5-1 to TRBJ2-7; D gene uncertain. V was cut by 7 bases and J by 6 bases, with 17 bases left in between. In germline, CDR1 is SGHRS, CDR2 YFSETQ. The CDR3 has 13 amino acids. The CDR3 DNA follows: TGCGCCAGCTCTTCGGCTGGGTGGGGCGAGCAGTACTTC. It specifies CASSSAGWGEQYF.

This clonotype was observed a few times. The rearrangement uses TRBV6-2 or TRBV6-3 and TRBJ1-5, with 10 bases identical to TRBD1. Germline V gene data show CDR1 as MNHEY and CDR2 as SVGEGT. V trimming: 7 bases; J trimming: 5 bases; junction bases outside the gene matches: 2. This CDR3 is 13 amino acids long. The CDR3 coding sequence is TGTGCCAGCATGGGACAGGGGTATCAGCCCCAGCATTTT. Translating gives CASMGQGYQPQHF.

This chain links TRBV20-1 with TRBJ2-3, with TRBD2 matching over 10 bases. Germline CDR1 and CDR2: DFQATT and SNEGSKA (reference sequence). This CDR3 region has 15 residues. With 1 base clipped from V and 7 bases from J, the junction kept 8 bases outside the gene matches. This chain's CDR3 is CSARVSSGSRNTQYF. For the CDR3, the DNA is TGCAGTGCTAGAGTCTCTAGCGGGAGCAGGAATACGCAGTATTTT.

The chain recombines TRBV3-1 with TRBJ2-2; D is tentatively TRBD1 or TRBD2 (6 bases each). Germline V gives CDR1 LGHDT, CDR2 YNNKEL (reference sequence). CDR3 length: 14 residues. Deletions cut 7 bases from V and 4 bases from J, with 13 bases between. The CDR3 reads CASNPGGLTGELFF. The CDR3 DNA follows: TGTGCCAGCAACCCCGGGGGCCTCACCGGGGAGCTGTTTTTT. The full variable domain, its missing parts supplied by reference TRBV3-1 and TRBJ2-2, is DTAVSQTPKYLVTQMGNDKSIKCEQNLGHDTMYWYKQDSKKFLKIMFSYNNKELIINETVPNRFSPKSPDKAHLNLHINSLELGDSAVYFCASNPGGLTGELFFGEGSRLTVL.

This clonotype was seen only a few times. The V call is TRBV10-3, the J call TRBJ2-5; D is uncertain. The V and J ends lost 2 bases and 2 bases respectively, with 3 bases between them. In germline, CDR1 is ENHRY, CDR2 SYGVKD. The CDR3 sequence is 12 residues long. CDR3 region: CAISEPQETQYF. The CDR3 DNA follows: TGTGCCATCAGTGAGCCTCAAGAGACCCAGTACTTC.

This clonotype was seen more than once but under ten times. This chain joins TRBV10-3 and TRBJ1-3; TRBD1 might be the D (5 bases). The CDR3 is 14 residues long. V lost 6 bases, J lost 3 bases, and 12 bases lay in between. CDR1 is ENHRY and CDR2 is SYGVKD in the germline V gene. CDR3: CAIRKTVNGNTIYF. In nucleotides, the CDR3 is TGTGCCATCAGGAAGACAGTAAATGGAAACACCATATATTTT.

This clonotype was observed a handful of times. This rearrangement joins TRBV18 to TRBJ1-2; D is perhaps TRBD1 (5 bases). This CDR3 has 13 amino acids. Germline values: CDR1 KGHSH, CDR2 LQKENI. V gave up 2 bases and J gave up 7 bases, with 11 bases separating them. The CDR3 nucleotides are TGTGCCAGCTCACCAGCCGGGGGAGGTGGCTACACCTTC. Translated, it gives CASSPAGGGGYTF.

This clonotype was seen at least ten times. The chain links TRBV6-1 to TRBJ2-3; D is undetermined. CDR3 length equals 15 residues. V was trimmed by 6 bases and J by 0 bases, leaving 13 bases between them. The germline gives CDR1 MNHNS, CDR2 SASEGT. The CDR3 sequence: CASSPAETSTDTQYF. The CDR3 nucleotides read TGTGCCAGCAGCCCCGCGGAAACTAGCACAGATACGCAGTATTTT.

The table lists this clonotype with many counts. V is TRBV6-1 and J is TRBJ2-7, with 10 bases lining up with TRBD1. The ends lost 6 bases at V and 4 bases at J; junction bases unmatched: 6. CDR1 and CDR2 from the germline V gene are MNHNS and SASEGT. This CDR3 spans 14 amino acids. CDR3 sequence reads: CASSTGTGVYEQYF. CDR3 sequence (DNA): TGTGCCAGCAGCACCGGGACAGGGGTTTACGAGCAGTACTTC.

This clonotype occurred a few times. V usage is TRBV15 and J usage is TRBJ2-5; 10 bases line up with TRBD1. From germline, CDR1 is LNHNV and CDR2 YYDKDF (reference sequence). The CDR3 is 16 residues long. Trimming cost V 3 bases and J 0 bases; bases outside gene matches: 4. The CDR3 region has the DNA TGTGCCACCAGCAGGGGGACAGGGGCGTACCAAGAGACCCAGTACTTC. As protein: CATSRGTGAYQETQYF.

The rearrangement uses TRBV12-3 or TRBV12-4 and TRBJ2-3, with 8 bases that match TRBD2. This CDR3 has 14 residues. V dropped 4 bases and J dropped 1; count of bases not matched to a gene: 1. This chain's CDR3 is CASSWTSRTDTQYF. The CDR3 DNA follows: TGTGCCAGCAGTTGGACTAGCCGCACAGATACGCAGTATTTT.

This clonotype was recorded a few times. The CDR3 sequence is CASSQDAGTYEQYF. CDR3 sequence (DNA): TGCGCCAGCAGCCAAGATGCCGGAACCTACGAGCAGTACTTC. The chain joins TRBV4-3 to TRBJ2-7; D is ambiguous. Germline loops: CDR1 LGHNA, CDR2 YSLEER. Trimming cost V 0 bases and J 2 bases, with 8 bases left between them. The CDR3 has 14 amino acids.

This clonotype was counted only a few times. V is TRBV18 and J is TRBJ2-7; D perhaps matches TRBD2 (5 bases). This CDR3 contains 15 residues. Trimming took 2 bases from V and 3 from J, leaving 14 bases between them. CDR1 and CDR2 from the germline V gene are KGHSH and LQKENI. DNA of the CDR3: TGTGCCAGCTCACCAACCATCGCGAGGGACTACGAGCAGTACTTC. As protein: CASSPTIARDYEQYF. The full variable domain, rest sourced from reference TRBV18 and TRBJ2-7, is NAGVMQNPRHLVRRRGQEARLRCSPMKGHSHVYWYRQLPEEGLKFMVYLQKENIIDESGMPKERFSAEFPKEGPSILRIQQVVRGDSAAYFCASSPTIARDYEQYFGPGTRLTVT.

This clonotype has a handful of counts. J is TRBJ1-2 and V is TRBV7-2, with 11 bases identical to TRBD1. CDR1 and CDR2 (germline): SGHTA, FQGNSA. V lost 6 bases to trimming and J lost 12 bases; unmatched junction nucleotides: 9. The CDR3 is 13 residues long. The CDR3 spells CASRGQGGSDHTF. CDR3 in DNA: TGTGCCAGCAGGGGACAGGGGGGATCCGATCACACCTTC.

This clonotype was seen only a few times. The V and J genes are TRBV29-1 and TRBJ1-2, with D maybe TRBD1 (6 bases). V shed 4 bases and J shed 8 bases, with 23 bases lying between them. The CDR3 contains 15 residues. Looked up from germline, CDR1 is SQVTM and CDR2 is ANQGSEA. This chain's CDR3 is CSVGSEQGAFRGYTF. As DNA, the CDR3 is TGCAGCGTTGGATCGGAACAGGGTGCGTTTCGAGGCTACACCTTC.

The chain has TRBV7-8 and TRBJ2-2; D is unclear. There are 12 residues in the CDR3. Per germline, CDR1 SGHVS and CDR2 FQNEAQ. V was pared by 9 bases and J by 1 base, with 6 bases between. DNA for the CDR3: TGTGCCAGGAAGGGGAACACCGGGGAGCTGTTTTTT. Translation gives CARKGNTGELFF.

Here the CDR3 reads CASSLEGGVNEQFF. In DNA form, the CDR3 reads TGCGCCAGCAGCTTGGAGGGGGGCGTGAATGAGCAGTTCTTC. The V gene is TRBV5-1, the J gene TRBJ2-1; the D gene could be TRBD1 or TRBD2 (6 bases each). CDR3 length: 14 amino acids. Trimming took 0 bases from V and 7 from J, leaving 11 bases between them. Germline V gene sequence: CDR1 SGHRS, CDR2 YFSETQ.

The genes are TRBV6-1 and TRBJ2-1, with a weak D call TRBD1 (5 bases). CDR1 is MNHNS, CDR2 SASEGT, per germline. This CDR3 has 13 amino acids. The V and J ends lost 7 bases and 7 bases respectively, with 14 bases between them. CDR3 sequence reads: CASNTVAGNEQFF. CDR3 sequence (DNA): TGTGCCAGCAACACAGTCGCAGGGAATGAGCAGTTCTTC.

This chain uses TRBV3-1 with TRBJ2-7; D possibly corresponds to TRBD1 (6 bases). Germline CDR1 reads LGHDT; CDR2 reads YNNKEL (reference sequence). The CDR3 has 14 residues. V was pared by 0 bases and J by 4 bases, with 10 bases between. The CDR3 region has the DNA TGTGCCAGCAGCCAAGATCAGGGGCGGTACGAGCAGTACTTC. Its protein product is CASSQDQGRYEQYF.